Each of the 5 T cell receptor beta chains below was sequenced from the same sample in a study of cytomegalovirus exposure and HLA in healthy donors (TCRdb year 2017). The method was the immunoSEQ multiplex PCR assay. For the multiplex PCR, a mixture combining 60 forward primers for TCR Vbeta segments and 13 reverse primers for TCR Jbeta segments was used. TCRdb took this table from immuneACCESS and kept in-frame rearrangements with V and J called. Such tables lack part of the clones; where checked against another copy, unresolved V genes explain under half of the gap, and the rest is unexplained. The sample table on file contains approximately 80,000 clones. The top ten clones comprise around 4% of the sample. The sequencing sample was made of PBMCs. The origin of the receptors is a man aged 18 to 35 in good health and CMV-seropositive.

V and J are TRBV5-1 and TRBJ1-2; D perhaps matches TRBD1 (6 bases). Germline V CDR1 and CDR2: SGHRS, YFSETQ. The CDR3 length is 13 residues. Deletions cut 4 bases from V and 8 bases from J, with 15 bases between. DNA for the CDR3: TGCGCCAGCAGCATTACAGGGAATGAAGGCTACACCTTC. Residues: CASSITGNEGYTF.

The CDR3 coding sequence is TGCGCCAGCAGCAGGACCTCAGGGGGTGGAAACACCATATATTTT. Its protein is CASSRTSGGGNTIYF. The rearrangement links TRBV4-1 to TRBJ1-3, with TRBD1 matching over 7 bases. Germline V lookup: CDR1 MGHRA, CDR2 YSYEKL. J gave up 3 bases and V 5 bases, and 7 bases lay outside the gene matches. The CDR3 has 15 residues.

The genes are TRBV7-9 and TRBJ2-7; no firm D call. Looked up from germline, CDR1 is SEHNR and CDR2 is FQNEAQ (reference sequence). Between the trimmed V and J ends, which lost 3 bases and 11 bases, there was a span of 14 bases. The CDR3 contains 12 residues. CDR3 sequence: CASSFPGSVEYF. The CDR3 nucleotides read TGTGCCAGCAGCTTCCCCGGGTCCGTGGAGTACTTC.

The chain is built from TRBV6-1 and TRBJ1-1, with 9 bases lining up with TRBD1. The germline V gene encodes CDR1 MNHNS and CDR2 SASEGT. The junction had 8 bases not matched to a gene; V was cut back by 2 bases and J by 1 base. CDR3 length: 17 residues. CDR3 sequence (DNA): TGTGCCAGCAGTGAAAACCGGGACAGGGACCCGAACACTGAAGCTTTCTTT. Protein product: CASSENRDRDPNTEAFF.

Details on this clone: Distinct nucleotide sequences in the sample also encode this CDR3. V is TRBV5-1 and J is TRBJ2-5; D is perhaps TRBD2 (6 bases). Germline CDR1 SGHRS, CDR2 YFSETQ. Trimming took off 0 bases at V and 3 bases at J, with 9 bases between the two ends. The CDR3 is 14 amino acids. CDR3 DNA sequence: TGCGCCAGCAGCTTGGACGGGGAGGAAGAGACCCAGTACTTC. It translates to CASSLDGEEETQYF.